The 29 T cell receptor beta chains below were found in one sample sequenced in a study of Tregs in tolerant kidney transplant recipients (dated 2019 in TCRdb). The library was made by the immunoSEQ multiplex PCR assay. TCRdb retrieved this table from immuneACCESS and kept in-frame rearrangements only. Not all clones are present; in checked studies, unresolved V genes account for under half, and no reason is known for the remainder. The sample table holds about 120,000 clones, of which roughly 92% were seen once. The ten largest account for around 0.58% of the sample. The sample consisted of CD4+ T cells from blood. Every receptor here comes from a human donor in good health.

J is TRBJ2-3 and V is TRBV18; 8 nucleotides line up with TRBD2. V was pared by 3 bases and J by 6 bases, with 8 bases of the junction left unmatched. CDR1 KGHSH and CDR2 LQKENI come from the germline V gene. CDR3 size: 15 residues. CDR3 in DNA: TGTGCCAGCTCACCCGTCGGACTAGCAGCGGATACGCAGTATTTT. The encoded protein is CASSPVGLAADTQYF.

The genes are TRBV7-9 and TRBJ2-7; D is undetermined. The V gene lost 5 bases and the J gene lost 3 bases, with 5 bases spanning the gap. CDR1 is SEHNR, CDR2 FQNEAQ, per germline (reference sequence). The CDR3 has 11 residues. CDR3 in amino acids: CASSLSYEQYF. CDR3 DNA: TGTGCCAGCAGCCTCAGCTACGAGCAGTACTTC.

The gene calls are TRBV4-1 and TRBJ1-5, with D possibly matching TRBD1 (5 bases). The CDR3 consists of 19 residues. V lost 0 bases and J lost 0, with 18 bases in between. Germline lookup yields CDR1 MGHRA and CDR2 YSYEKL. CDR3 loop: CASSQDSHLGAASNQPQHF. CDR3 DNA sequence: TGCGCCAGCAGCCAAGATAGCCACCTCGGGGCAGCTAGCAATCAGCCCCAGCATTTT.

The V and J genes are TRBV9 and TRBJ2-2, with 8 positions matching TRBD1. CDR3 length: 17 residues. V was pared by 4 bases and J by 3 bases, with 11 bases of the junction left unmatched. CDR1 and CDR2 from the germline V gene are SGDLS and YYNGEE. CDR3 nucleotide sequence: TGTGCCAGCAGCTCCCAACAGGGGGGAATCGACACCGGGGAGCTGTTTTTT. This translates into CASSSQQGGIDTGELFF.

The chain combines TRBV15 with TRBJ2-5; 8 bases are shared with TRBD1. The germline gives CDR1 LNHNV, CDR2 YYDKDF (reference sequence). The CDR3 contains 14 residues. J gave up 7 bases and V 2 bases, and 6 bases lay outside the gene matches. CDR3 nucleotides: TGTGCCACCAGCAGACACGGACAGGGAGGGACCCAGTACTTC. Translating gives CATSRHGQGGTQYF.

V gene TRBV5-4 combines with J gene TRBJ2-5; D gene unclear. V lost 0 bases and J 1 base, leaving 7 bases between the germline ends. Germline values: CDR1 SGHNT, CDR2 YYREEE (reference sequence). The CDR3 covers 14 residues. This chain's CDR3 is CASSLVATQETQYF. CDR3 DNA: TGTGCCAGCAGCTTGGTTGCTACCCAAGAGACCCAGTACTTC.

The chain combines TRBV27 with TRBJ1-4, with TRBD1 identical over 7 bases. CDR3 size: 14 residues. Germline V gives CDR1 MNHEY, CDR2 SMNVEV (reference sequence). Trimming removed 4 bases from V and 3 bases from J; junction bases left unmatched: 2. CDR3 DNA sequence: TGTGCCAGCAGTTGGGACAGATCTAATGAAAAACTGTTTTTT. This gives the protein CASSWDRSNEKLFF. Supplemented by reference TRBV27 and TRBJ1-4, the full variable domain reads EAQVTQNPRYLITVTGKKLTVTCSQNMNHEYMSWYRQDPGLGLRQIYYSMNVEVTDKGDVPEGYKVSRKEKRNFPLILESPSPNQTSLYFCASSWDRSNEKLFFGSGTQLSVL.

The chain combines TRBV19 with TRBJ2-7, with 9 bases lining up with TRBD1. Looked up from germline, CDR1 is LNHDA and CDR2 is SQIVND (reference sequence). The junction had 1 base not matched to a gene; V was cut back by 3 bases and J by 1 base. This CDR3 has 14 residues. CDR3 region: CASSIGTGSYEQYF. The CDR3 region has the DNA TGTGCCAGTAGTATTGGGACAGGGTCCTACGAGCAGTACTTC.

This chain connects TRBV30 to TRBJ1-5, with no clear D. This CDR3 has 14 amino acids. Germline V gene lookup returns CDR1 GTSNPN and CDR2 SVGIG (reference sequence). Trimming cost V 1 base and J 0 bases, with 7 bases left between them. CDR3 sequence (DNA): TGTGCCTGGAGTGGAGCTGGTAGCAATCAGCCCCAGCATTTT. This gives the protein CAWSGAGSNQPQHF. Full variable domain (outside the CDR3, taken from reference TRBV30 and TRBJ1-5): SQTIHQWPATLVQPVGSPLSLECTVEGTSNPNLYWYRQAAGRGLQLLFYSVGIGQISSEVPQNLSASRPQDRQFILSSKKLLLSDSGFYLCAWSGAGSNQPQHFGDGTRLSIL.

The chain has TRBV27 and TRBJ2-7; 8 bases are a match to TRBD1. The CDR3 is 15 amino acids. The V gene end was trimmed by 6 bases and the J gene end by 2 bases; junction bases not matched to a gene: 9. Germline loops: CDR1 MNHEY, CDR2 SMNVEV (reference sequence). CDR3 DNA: TGTGCCAGCAGGCGGACAGGGTCGGCGACCTACGAGCAGTACTTC. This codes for CASRRTGSATYEQYF.

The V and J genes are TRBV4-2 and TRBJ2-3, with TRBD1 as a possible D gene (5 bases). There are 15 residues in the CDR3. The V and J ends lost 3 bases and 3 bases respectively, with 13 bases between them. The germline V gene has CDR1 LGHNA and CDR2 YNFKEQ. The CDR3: CASSQTREETDTQYF. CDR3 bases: TGTGCCAGCAGCCAGACCAGGGAAGAGACAGATACGCAGTATTTT.

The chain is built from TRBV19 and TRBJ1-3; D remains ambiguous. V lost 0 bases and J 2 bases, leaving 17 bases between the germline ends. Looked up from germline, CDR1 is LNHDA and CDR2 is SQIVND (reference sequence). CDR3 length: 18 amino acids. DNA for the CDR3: TGTGCCAGTAGTATAGATGCGTGGGCTAACCGGCCTGGAAACACCATATATTTT. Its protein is CASSIDAWANRPGNTIYF.

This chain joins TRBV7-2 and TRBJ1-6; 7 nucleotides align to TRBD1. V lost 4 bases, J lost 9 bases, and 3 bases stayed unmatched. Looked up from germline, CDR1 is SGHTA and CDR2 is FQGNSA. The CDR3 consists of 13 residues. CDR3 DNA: TGTGCCAGCAGCTCCCGACAGGGTTCACCCCTCCACTTT. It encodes CASSSRQGSPLHF.

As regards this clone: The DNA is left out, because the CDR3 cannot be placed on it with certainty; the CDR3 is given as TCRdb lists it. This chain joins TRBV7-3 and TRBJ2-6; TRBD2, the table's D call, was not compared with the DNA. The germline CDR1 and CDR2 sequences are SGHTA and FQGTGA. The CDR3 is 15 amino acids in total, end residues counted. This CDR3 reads CASTSGLSGANVLTF.

The CDR3 is CASILAGPGEQFF. CDR3 coding DNA: TGTGCCAGCATTCTAGCGGGGCCCGGGGAGCAGTTCTTC. The gene calls are TRBV2 and TRBJ2-1; 9 bases fit TRBD2. The CDR3 is 13 amino acids. Trimming took 7 bases from V and 10 from J; bases not matched to a gene: 8. CDR1 is SNHLY, CDR2 FYNNEI, per germline.

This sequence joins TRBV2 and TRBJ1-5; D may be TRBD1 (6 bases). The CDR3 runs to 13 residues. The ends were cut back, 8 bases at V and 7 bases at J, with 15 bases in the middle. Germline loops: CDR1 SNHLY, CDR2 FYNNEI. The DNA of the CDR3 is TGTGCCAGCGAGCCGGGGGCGGGACAGCCCCAGCATTTT. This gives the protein CASEPGAGQPQHF.

The CDR3 here is CASSVQEGTDTQYF. CDR3 nucleotides: TGTGCCAGCAGTGTACAGGAGGGGACAGATACGCAGTATTTT. This rearrangement joins TRBV2 to TRBJ2-3; D is possibly TRBD2 (6 bases). The germline V gene has CDR1 SNHLY and CDR2 FYNNEI. The CDR3 sequence is 14 residues long. Trimming stripped 4 bases from V and 3 bases from J, with 11 bases between. Drawing the rest from reference TRBV2 and TRBJ2-3, the complete variable domain is EPEVTQTPSHQVTQMGQEVILRCVPISNHLYFYWYRQILGQKVEFLVSFYNNEISEKSEIFDDQFSVERPDGSNFTLKIRSTKLEDSAMYFCASSVQEGTDTQYFGPGTRLTVL.

Here the CDR3 reads CASSPALTDTQYF. In nucleotides, the CDR3 is TGTGCCAGCAGCCCCGCCCTGACAGATACGCAGTATTTT. The rearrangement uses TRBV11-1 and TRBJ2-3; D not resolved. CDR3 length: 13 amino acids. In germline, CDR1 is SGHAT, CDR2 FQDESV (reference sequence). V lost 5 bases and J 3 bases, leaving 9 bases between the germline ends.

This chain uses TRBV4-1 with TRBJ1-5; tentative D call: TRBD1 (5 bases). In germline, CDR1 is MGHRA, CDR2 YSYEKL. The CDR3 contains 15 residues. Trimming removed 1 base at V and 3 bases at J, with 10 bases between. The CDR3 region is CASSQVVQDNQPQHF. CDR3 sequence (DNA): TGCGCCAGCAGCCAAGTAGTACAGGACAATCAGCCCCAGCATTTT.

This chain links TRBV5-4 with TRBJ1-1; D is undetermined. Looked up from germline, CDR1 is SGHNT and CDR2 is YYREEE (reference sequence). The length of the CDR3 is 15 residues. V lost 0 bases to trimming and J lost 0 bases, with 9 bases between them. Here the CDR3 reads CASSLGTTVNTEAFF. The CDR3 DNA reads TGTGCCAGCAGCTTGGGGACCACAGTGAACACTGAAGCTTTCTTT. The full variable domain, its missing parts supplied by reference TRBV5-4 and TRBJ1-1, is ETGVTQSPTHLIKTRGQQVTLRCSSQSGHNTVSWYQQALGQGPQFIFQYYREEENGRGNFPPRFSGLQFPNYSSELNVNALELDDSALYLCASSLGTTVNTEAFFGQGTRLTVV.

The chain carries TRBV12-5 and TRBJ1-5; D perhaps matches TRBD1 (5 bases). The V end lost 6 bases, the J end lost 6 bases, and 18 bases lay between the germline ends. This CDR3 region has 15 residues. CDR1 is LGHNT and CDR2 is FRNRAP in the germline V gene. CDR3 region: CASGPDTQGIQPQHF. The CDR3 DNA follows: TGTGCTAGTGGCCCAGATACCCAGGGAATTCAGCCCCAGCATTTT. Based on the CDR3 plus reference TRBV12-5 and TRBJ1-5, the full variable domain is DARVTQTPRHKVTEMGQEVTMRCQPILGHNTVFWYRQTMMQGLELLAYFRNRAPLDDSGMPKDRFSAEMPDATLATLKIQPSEPRDSAVYFCASGPDTQGIQPQHFGDGTRLSIL.

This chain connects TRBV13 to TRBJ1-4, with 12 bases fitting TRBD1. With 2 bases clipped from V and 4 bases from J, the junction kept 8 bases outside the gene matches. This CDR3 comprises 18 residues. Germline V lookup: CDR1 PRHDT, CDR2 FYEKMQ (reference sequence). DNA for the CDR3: TGTGCCAGCAGCTTATTCGGGACAGGGGGCGCGGGTAATGAAAAACTGTTTTTT. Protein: CASSLFGTGGAGNEKLFF.

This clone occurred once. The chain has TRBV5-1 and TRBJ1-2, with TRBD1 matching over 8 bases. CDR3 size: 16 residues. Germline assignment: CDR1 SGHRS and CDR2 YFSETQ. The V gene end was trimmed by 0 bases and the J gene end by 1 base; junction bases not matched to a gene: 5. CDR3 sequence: CASSLGDRRFNYGYTF. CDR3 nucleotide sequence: TGCGCCAGCAGCTTGGGGGACAGGCGATTTAACTATGGCTACACCTTC.

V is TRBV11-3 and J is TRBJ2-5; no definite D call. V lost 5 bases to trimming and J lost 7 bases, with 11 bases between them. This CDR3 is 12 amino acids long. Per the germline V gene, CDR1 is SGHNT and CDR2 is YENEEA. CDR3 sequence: CASSPPSGTQYF. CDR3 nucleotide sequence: TGTGCCAGCAGCCCCCCCTCTGGGACCCAGTACTTC. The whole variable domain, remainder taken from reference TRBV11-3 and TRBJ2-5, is EAGVVQSPRYKIIEKKQPVAFWCNPISGHNTLYWYLQNLGQGPELLIRYENEEAVDDSQLPKDRFSAERLKGVDSTLKIQPAELGDSAVYLCASSPPSGTQYFGPGTRLLVL.

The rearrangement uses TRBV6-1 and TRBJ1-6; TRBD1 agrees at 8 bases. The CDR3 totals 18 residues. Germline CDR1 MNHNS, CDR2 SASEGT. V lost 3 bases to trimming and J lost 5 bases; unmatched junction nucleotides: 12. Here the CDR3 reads CASSDRPPGQGHNSPLHF. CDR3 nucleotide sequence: TGTGCCAGCAGTGACCGGCCCCCCGGACAGGGCCATAATTCACCCCTCCACTTT.

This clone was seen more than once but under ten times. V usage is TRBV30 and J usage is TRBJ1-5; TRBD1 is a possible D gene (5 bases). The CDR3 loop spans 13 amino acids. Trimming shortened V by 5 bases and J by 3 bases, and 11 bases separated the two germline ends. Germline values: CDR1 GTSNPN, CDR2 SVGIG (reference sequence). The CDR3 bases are TGTGCCTGGTCTGACAGTTTCAATCAGCCCCAGCATTTT. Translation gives CAWSDSFNQPQHF.

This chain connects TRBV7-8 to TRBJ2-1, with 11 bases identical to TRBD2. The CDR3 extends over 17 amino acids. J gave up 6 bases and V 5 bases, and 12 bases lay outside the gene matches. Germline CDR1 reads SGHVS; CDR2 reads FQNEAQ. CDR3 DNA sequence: TGTGCCAGCAGCACCACTAGCGGGAGAGGGGCGGCCAATGAGCAGTTCTTC. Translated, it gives CASSTTSGRGAANEQFF.

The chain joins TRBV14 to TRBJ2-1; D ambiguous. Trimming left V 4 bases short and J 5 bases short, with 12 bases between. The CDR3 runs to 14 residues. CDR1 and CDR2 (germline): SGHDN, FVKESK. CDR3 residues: CASSPKIVDNEQFF. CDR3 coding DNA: TGTGCCAGCAGCCCAAAGATCGTGGACAATGAGCAGTTCTTC.

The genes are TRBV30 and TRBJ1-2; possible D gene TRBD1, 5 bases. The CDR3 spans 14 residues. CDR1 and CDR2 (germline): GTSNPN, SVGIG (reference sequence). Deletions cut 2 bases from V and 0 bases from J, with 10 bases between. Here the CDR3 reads CAWSRQGANYGYTF. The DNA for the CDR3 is TGTGCCTGGAGTCGCCAGGGAGCTAACTATGGCTACACCTTC. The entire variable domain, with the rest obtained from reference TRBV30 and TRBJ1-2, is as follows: SQTIHQWPATLVQPVGSPLSLECTVEGTSNPNLYWYRQAAGRGLQLLFYSVGIGQISSEVPQNLSASRPQDRQFILSSKKLLLSDSGFYLCAWSRQGANYGYTFGSGTRLTVV.